This T cell receptor (beta chain) stems from a study of shared clonotypes between healthy human individuals. Using around 200 ng DNA, 32,000 or so T cell genomes, the sorted-subset replicate PCRs were run. TCRdb's table, derived via immunoSEQ multiplex PCR, lists solely in-frame clones and lacks some. The data contain around 560,000 clones, around 96% of them seen just once; the ten biggest clones take up approximately 0.12%. With regard to this clone: Antigen: not known.

General study results and limits: Compared with memory subsets, naive subsets generally had larger estimated richness. Even with large depth, rarefaction showed that sorted-subset sequencing was incomplete.

Naivety among CD8 cells was defined by CD45RO negativity and positive CCR7 selection, thereby excluding terminally differentiated effector memory CD45RA+ cells. The CDR3 is 11 amino acids. The TCR comes from a woman aged 30 to 39 in good health. The sequenced material came from naive CD8+ T cells sorted from blood. V is TRBV21-1 and J is TRBJ2-7; the table names TRBD2, a call not compared with the DNA. TRBV21-1 is a known pseudogene. The DNA of the CDR3 is TGTGCCAGCAGCAAGAAGGAGGTCAATAACTTC. Protein product: CASSKKEVNNF.